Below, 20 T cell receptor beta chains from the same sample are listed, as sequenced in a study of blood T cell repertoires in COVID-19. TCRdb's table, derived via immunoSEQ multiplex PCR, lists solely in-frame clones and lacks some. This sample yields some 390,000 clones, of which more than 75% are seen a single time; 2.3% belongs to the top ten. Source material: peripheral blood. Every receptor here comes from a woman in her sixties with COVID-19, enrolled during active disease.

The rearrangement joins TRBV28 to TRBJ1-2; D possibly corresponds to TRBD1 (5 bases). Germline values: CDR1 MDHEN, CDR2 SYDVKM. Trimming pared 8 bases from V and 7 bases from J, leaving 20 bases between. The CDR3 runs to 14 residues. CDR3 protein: CASEFTGGHAGYTF. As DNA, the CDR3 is TGTGCCAGCGAGTTTACGGGTGGACATGCTGGCTACACCTTC.

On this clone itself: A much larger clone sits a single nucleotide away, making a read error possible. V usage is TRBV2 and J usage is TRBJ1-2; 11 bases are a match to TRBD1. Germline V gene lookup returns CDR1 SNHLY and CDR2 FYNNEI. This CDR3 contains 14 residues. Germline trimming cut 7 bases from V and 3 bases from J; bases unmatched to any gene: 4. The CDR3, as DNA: TGTGCCAGCATCCCGGGACAGGGGGACTATGGCTACACCTTC. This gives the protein CASIPGQGDYGYTF.

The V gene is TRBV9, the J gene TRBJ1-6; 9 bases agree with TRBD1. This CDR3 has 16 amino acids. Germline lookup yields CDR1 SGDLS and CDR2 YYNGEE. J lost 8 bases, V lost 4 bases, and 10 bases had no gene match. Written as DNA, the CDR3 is TGTGCCAGCAGCCTCGGTACCGGGACAGGGCATTCACCCCTCCACTTT. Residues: CASSLGTGTGHSPLHF.

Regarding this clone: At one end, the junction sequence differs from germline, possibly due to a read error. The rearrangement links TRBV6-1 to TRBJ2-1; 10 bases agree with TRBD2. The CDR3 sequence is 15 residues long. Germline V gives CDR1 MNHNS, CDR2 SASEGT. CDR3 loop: CASSKAGGSYNEQFF. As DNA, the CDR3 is TGTGCCAGCAGTAAAGCGGGGGGGTCCTACAATGAGCAGTTCTTC.

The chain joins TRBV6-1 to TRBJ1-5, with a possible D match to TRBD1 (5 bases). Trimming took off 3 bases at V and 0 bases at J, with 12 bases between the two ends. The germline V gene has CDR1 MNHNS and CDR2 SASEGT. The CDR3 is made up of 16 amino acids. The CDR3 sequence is CASSDGGPYSNQPQHF. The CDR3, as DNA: TGTGCCAGCAGTGACGGGGGACCTTATAGCAATCAGCCCCAGCATTTT.

CDR3 amino acids: CASSLGDRGYGYTF. Written as DNA, the CDR3 is TGTGCCAGCAGCTTGGGGGACAGGGGGTATGGCTACACCTTC. J is TRBJ1-2 and V is TRBV5-6, with TRBD1 matching 11 bases. CDR3 length equals 14 residues. J lost 5 bases, V lost 0 bases, and 0 bases had no gene match. Germline loops: CDR1 SGHDT, CDR2 YYEEEE.

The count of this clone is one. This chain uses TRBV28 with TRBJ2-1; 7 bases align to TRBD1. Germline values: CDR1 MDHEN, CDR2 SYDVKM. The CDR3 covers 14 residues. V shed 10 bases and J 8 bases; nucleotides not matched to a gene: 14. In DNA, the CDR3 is TGTGCCATTACGCCGGGACAGACATACGATGAGCAGTTCTTC. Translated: CAITPGQTYDEQFF.

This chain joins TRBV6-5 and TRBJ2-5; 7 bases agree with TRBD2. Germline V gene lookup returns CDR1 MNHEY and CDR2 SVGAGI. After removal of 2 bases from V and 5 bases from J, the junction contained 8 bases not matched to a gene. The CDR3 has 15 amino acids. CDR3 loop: CASSYGTGGFETQYF. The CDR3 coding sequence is TGTGCCAGCAGTTACGGGACGGGGGGTTTCGAGACCCAGTACTTC.

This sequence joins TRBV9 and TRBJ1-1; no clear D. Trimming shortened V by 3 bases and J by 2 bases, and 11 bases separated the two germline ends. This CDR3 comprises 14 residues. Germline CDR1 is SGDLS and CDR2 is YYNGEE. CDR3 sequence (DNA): TGTGCCAGCAGCGCGGTCCTCCCTAACACTGAAGCTTTCTTT. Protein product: CASSAVLPNTEAFF.

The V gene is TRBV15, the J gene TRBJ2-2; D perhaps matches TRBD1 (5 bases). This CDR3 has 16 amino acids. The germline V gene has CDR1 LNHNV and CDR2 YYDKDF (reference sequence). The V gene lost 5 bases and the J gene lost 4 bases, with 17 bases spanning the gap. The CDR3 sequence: CATSPYGQLRTGELFF. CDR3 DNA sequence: TGTGCCACCAGCCCCTACGGACAACTTCGCACCGGGGAGCTGTTTTTT.

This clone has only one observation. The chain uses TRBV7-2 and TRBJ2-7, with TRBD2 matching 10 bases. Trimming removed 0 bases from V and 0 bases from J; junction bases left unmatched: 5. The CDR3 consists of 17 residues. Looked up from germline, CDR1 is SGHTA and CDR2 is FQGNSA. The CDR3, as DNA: TGTGCCAGCAGCTTAGCCGTAGCGGGGGGAGGCTCCTACGAGCAGTACTTC. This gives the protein CASSLAVAGGGSYEQYF.

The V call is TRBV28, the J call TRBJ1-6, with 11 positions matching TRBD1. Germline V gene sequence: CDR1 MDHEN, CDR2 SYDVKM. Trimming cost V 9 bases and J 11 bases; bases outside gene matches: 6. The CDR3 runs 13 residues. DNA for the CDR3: TGTGCCAGTCTAGGGACAGGGGGAACACCCCTCCACTTT. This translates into CASLGTGGTPLHF.

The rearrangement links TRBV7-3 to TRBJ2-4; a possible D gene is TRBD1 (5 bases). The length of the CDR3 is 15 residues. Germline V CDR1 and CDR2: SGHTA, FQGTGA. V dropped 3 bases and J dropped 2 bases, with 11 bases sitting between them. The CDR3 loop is CASSFFAGTKNIQYF. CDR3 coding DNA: TGTGCCAGCAGCTTCTTTGCAGGGACCAAAAACATTCAGTACTTC.

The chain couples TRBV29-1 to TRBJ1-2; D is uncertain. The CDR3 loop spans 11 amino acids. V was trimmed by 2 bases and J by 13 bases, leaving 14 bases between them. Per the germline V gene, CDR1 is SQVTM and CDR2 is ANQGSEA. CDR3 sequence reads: CSVEKGGPGTF. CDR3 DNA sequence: TGCAGCGTTGAAAAGGGAGGTCCGGGCACCTTC.

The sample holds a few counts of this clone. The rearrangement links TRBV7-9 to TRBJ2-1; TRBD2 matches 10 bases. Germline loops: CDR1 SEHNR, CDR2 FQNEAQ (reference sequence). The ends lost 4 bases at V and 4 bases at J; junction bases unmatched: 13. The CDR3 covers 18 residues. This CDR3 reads CASSSLAVAGGPYNEQFF. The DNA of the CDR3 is TGTGCCAGCAGCTCCCTGGCGGTAGCGGGGGGTCCGTACAATGAGCAGTTCTTC.

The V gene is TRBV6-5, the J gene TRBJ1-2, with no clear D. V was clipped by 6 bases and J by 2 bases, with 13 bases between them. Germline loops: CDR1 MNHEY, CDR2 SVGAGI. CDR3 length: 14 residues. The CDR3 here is CASRPTSFNYGYTF. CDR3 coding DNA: TGTGCCAGCAGACCGACAAGCTTCAACTATGGCTACACCTTC.

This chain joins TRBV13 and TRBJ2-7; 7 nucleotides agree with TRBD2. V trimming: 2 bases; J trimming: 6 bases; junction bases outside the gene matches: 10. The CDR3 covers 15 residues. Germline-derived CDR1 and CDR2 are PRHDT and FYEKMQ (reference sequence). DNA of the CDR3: TGTGCCAGCAGCTTACAGGCCTCACGGGGGGTCGAGCAGTACTTC. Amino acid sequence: CASSLQASRGVEQYF.

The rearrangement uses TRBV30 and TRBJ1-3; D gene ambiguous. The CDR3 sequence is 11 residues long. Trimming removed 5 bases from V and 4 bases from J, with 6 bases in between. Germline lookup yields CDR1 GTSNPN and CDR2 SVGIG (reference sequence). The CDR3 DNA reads TGTGCCTGGGGCTTCGGAAACACCATATATTTT. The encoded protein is CAWGFGNTIYF.

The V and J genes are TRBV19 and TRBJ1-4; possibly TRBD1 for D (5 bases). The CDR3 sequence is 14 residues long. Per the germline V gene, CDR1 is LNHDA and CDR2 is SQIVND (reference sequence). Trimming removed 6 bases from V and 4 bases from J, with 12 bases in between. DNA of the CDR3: TGTGCCAGTAGGAAACAGGACCTTAATGAAAAACTGTTTTTT. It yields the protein CASRKQDLNEKLFF.

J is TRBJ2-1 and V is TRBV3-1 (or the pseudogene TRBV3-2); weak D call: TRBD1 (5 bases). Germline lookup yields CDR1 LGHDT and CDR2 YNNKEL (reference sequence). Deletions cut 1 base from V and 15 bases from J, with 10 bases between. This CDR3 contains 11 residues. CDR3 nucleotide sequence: TGTGCCAGCAGCCAAGGACAGACCTGGTTCTTC. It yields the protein CASSQGQTWFF.